This T cell receptor (beta chain) came from a study of shared clonotypes between healthy human individuals. Regarding the study as a whole: Compared with clonotypes that all four donors shared, non-shared clonotypes had lower generation probabilities. Naive CD4 clonotype sharing across a handful of donors was around 5.5%.

Only in-frame clones appear in the TCRdb table, and some are missing; sequencing was by immunoSEQ multiplex PCR. The table has around 2.3 million clones, about 94% seen once. The length of the CDR3 is 12 residues. The V and J ends lost 2 bases and 5 bases respectively, with 6 bases between them. Per germline, CDR1 SGHTA and CDR2 FQGTGA. Healthy HIV-negative adults with no recent acute infections or vaccinations were recruited as donors. With respect to this clone: The antigen is not known.

The clonotype originates from a man aged 18 to 30 in good health. Input material: naive CD4+ T cells sorted from blood. As for subset: CD45RA+ positively selected. V usage is TRBV7-3 and J usage is TRBJ2-5, with D possibly TRBD2 on 6 matching bases. The CDR3 sequence: CASSLRGETQYF. DNA for the CDR3: TGTGCCAGCAGCTTACGGGGGGAGACCCAGTACTTC. The entire variable domain, with the rest obtained from reference TRBV7-3 and TRBJ2-5, is as follows: GAGVSQTPSNKVTEKGKYVELRCDPISGHTALYWYRQSLGQGPEFLIYFQGTGAADDSGLPNDRFFAVRPEGSVSTLKIQRTERGDSAVYLCASSLRGETQYFGPGTRLLVL.